The next 4 T cell receptor beta chains were all read from a single sample in a study of blood T cell repertoires in COVID-19. Using immunoSEQ multiplex PCR, the repertoire was profiled, and TCRdb retains in-frame clones only, with some absent. Altogether 150,000 to 200,000 clones are present, about 93% being singletons, with the ten largest covering around 4.6%. The sequenced sample consisted of peripheral blood. Every receptor here comes from a woman aged 45-65 years with acute or convalescent COVID-19.

The chain links TRBV10-2 to TRBJ1-3, with 7 bases that match TRBD1. The CDR3 covers 18 residues. The V gene's germline CDR1 is WSHSY and CDR2 SAAADI. The trim removed 7 bases at V and 3 bases at J, leaving 18 bases unmatched. The CDR3 here is CASISSLGIGGFGNTIYF. Written as DNA, the CDR3 is TGCGCCAGCATTTCCTCCTTGGGTATAGGGGGCTTTGGAAACACCATATATTTT.

The chain couples TRBV7-2 to TRBJ2-7; 14 nucleotides match TRBD2. Germline V gene sequence: CDR1 SGHTA, CDR2 FQGNSA. The CDR3 is made up of 16 amino acids. Trimming cost V 4 bases and J 5 bases; bases outside gene matches: 7. Here the CDR3 DNA reads TGTGCCAGCAGCTCGCTGGGACTAGCGGGAGTAGACGAGCAGTACTTC. Translating gives CASSSLGLAGVDEQYF.

The gene calls are TRBV18 and TRBJ1-2; 7 bases are a match to TRBD1. The CDR3 is 12 residues long. The germline V gene encodes CDR1 KGHSH and CDR2 LQKENI. Losses at the gene ends were 6 bases for V and 8 bases for J; bases not matched to a gene: 6. The CDR3 protein is CASSDREGGYTF. The CDR3 DNA reads as TGTGCCAGCTCCGACAGGGAAGGGGGCTACACCTTC.

CDR3 loop: CAWSRSGLSSGNTIYF. The CDR3 DNA follows: TGTGCCTGGAGTCGGTCCGGACTTAGCTCTGGAAACACCATATATTTT. The chain employs TRBV30 and TRBJ1-3; D gene unclear. In germline, CDR1 is GTSNPN, CDR2 SVGIG (reference sequence). The length of the CDR3 is 16 residues. The V end was cut by 2 bases, the J end by 0 bases, with 14 bases between.